Listed here are 5 T cell receptor beta chains from one sample, sequenced in a study of blood T cell repertoires in COVID-19. Method: immunoSEQ multiplex PCR; TCRdb's copy keeps in-frame clones and lacks some. In the table there are about 200,000 clones, over 75% of which are singletons. The sequencing sample was made of peripheral blood. The receptors come from a man aged 45-65 years with COVID-19, enrolled during active disease.

The chain couples TRBV2 to TRBJ2-2; 10 nucleotides agree with TRBD2. The J segment lost 7 bases and the V segment lost 6 bases, leaving 11 bases of the junction unmatched. The V gene's germline CDR1 is SNHLY and CDR2 FYNNEI. The CDR3 is 16 amino acids. CDR3 sequence: CASSYGLAVGSGELFF. The DNA of the CDR3 is TGTGCCAGCAGCTACGGACTAGCGGTGGGGAGCGGGGAGCTGTTTTTT.

This clone occurred a few times. As DNA, the CDR3 is TGTGCCAGCAGTGAAGGGGACAGCGCCGTTAGGGTAAGCAATCAGCCCCAGCATTTT. Translating it yields CASSEGDSAVRVSNQPQHF. The chain carries TRBV2 and TRBJ1-5; 7 bases match TRBD1. Unmatched junction bases numbered 13, after V lost 1 base and J lost 1 base. The CDR3 contains 19 residues. CDR1 is SNHLY, CDR2 FYNNEI, per germline.

The chain employs TRBV7-3 and TRBJ2-1, with TRBD2 matching over 8 bases. The junction had 4 bases not matched to a gene; V was cut back by 5 bases and J by 10 bases. The CDR3 is 12 residues long. Germline CDR1 SGHTA, CDR2 FQGTGA. CDR3 loop: CASSPAGAEQFF. The CDR3 DNA sequence: TGTGCCAGCAGCCCAGCGGGGGCCGAGCAGTTCTTC.

This clone occurred once. The CDR3 DNA reads TGTGCCAGCAGCCCCGACAGGGGCAATTACAATGAGCAGTTCTTC. Translated, it gives CASSPDRGNYNEQFF. The chain carries TRBV7-2 and TRBJ2-1; 8 nucleotides line up with TRBD1. The CDR3 totals 15 residues. The V and J ends lost 5 bases and 4 bases, in that order; junction bases with no gene match: 7. CDR1 is SGHTA, CDR2 FQGNSA, per germline.

V gene TRBV10-3 combines with J gene TRBJ2-7; D is unclear. This CDR3 region has 11 residues. CDR1 and CDR2 from the germline V gene are ENHRY and SYGVKD. Trimming left V 4 bases short and J 7 bases short, with 8 bases between. Written as DNA, the CDR3 is TGTGCCATCAGTGGTGCGGCAGAGCAGTACTTC. It is translated as CAISGAAEQYF.